One and the same sample provided the 11 T cell receptor beta chains below, sequenced in a study of cytomegalovirus exposure and HLA in healthy donors. PCR involved 60 Vbeta and 13 Jbeta primers. Assay: immunoSEQ multiplex PCR; the TCRdb copy retains only in-frame clones and omits some. The sample carries 150,000 to 200,000 clones, approximately 59% recorded once. Sequenced sample: PBMCs. Every receptor here comes from a man aged 35-49 years in good health and CMV-seronegative.

The rearrangement joins TRBV6-1 to TRBJ1-5; TRBD1 aligns across 9 bases. Trimming cost V 0 bases and J 3 bases; bases outside gene matches: 3. Germline values: CDR1 MNHNS, CDR2 SASEGT. This CDR3 spans 16 amino acids. The CDR3 nucleotides read TGTGCCAGCAGTGAAGCAGACAGGGGGTACAATCAGCCCCAGCATTTT. Protein: CASSEADRGYNQPQHF.

This chain joins TRBV5-1 and TRBJ2-1; perhaps TRBD2 as D (6 bases). Trimming shortened V by 4 bases and J by 6 bases, and 14 bases separated the two germline ends. From germline, CDR1 is SGHRS and CDR2 YFSETQ. CDR3 length: 14 amino acids. Here the CDR3 DNA reads TGCGCCAGCAGCCAGGGACTTCCGACCAATGAGCAGTTCTTC. It specifies CASSQGLPTNEQFF.

A few counts support this clone. The chain combines TRBV11-2 with TRBJ2-5, with D possibly TRBD2 on 5 matching bases. TRBJ2-7 explains the end of the DNA better; the J call may be wrong. Germline CDR1 is SGHAT and CDR2 is FQNNGV. The CDR3 totals 16 residues. As DNA, the CDR3 is TGTGCCAGCAGCTTAGAGCCTAGCCCTAGCTCCTACGAGCAGTACTTC. The encoded protein is CASSLEPSPSSYEQYF.

The chain employs TRBV27 and TRBJ2-2; a weak D match, TRBD1 (5 bases). The CDR3 has 18 residues. In germline, CDR1 is MNHEY, CDR2 SMNVEV (reference sequence). Trimming took 5 bases from V and 2 from J, leaving 21 bases between them. CDR3 in amino acids: CASSDYPPDSLNTGELFF. DNA of the CDR3: TGTGCCAGCAGTGATTACCCCCCTGACAGCTTAAACACCGGGGAGCTGTTTTTT.

The CDR3 nucleotides read TGTGCCAGTAGTGCGCTAAGGGGGTCCGGGGCCAACGTCCTGACTTTC. Translation gives CASSALRGSGANVLTF. V and J are TRBV19 and TRBJ2-6; tentative D call: TRBD1 (6 bases). Germline loops: CDR1 LNHDA, CDR2 SQIVND (reference sequence). The V gene lost 5 bases and the J gene lost 4 bases, with 15 bases spanning the gap. The CDR3 runs to 16 residues.

The V call is TRBV25-1, the J call TRBJ1-1; TRBD1 matches 8 bases. The V and J ends lost 4 bases and 6 bases, in that order; junction bases with no gene match: 7. The length of the CDR3 is 14 residues. Looked up from germline, CDR1 is MGHDK and CDR2 is SYGVNS. Here the CDR3 DNA reads TGTGCCAGCAGTGGGACAGGGAGAGGCGCTGAAGCTTTCTTT. This translates into CASSGTGRGAEAFF.

The rearrangement links TRBV7-9 to TRBJ2-1, with D unclear. V was trimmed by 5 bases and J by 3 bases, leaving 11 bases between them. The CDR3 length is 14 residues. Germline V gene data show CDR1 as SEHNR and CDR2 as FQNEAQ (reference sequence). The chain's CDR3 is CASSPSLFYNEQFF. In nucleotides, the CDR3 is TGTGCCAGCAGCCCCTCCCTCTTCTACAATGAGCAGTTCTTC.

This chain joins TRBV6-1 and TRBJ2-3, with 7 nucleotides matching TRBD2. The germline V gene has CDR1 MNHNS and CDR2 SASEGT. The V and J ends lost 3 bases and 1 base, in that order; junction bases with no gene match: 4. The CDR3 sequence is 15 residues long. In nucleotides, the CDR3 is TGTGCCAGCAGTGAGTGGGGGGGAGGCACAGATACGCAGTATTTT. Encoded protein: CASSEWGGGTDTQYF.

The chain couples TRBV5-6 to TRBJ1-5, with D possibly TRBD1 on 6 matching bases. The CDR3 runs 17 residues. V dropped 4 bases and J dropped 0 bases, with 17 bases sitting between them. Germline V gene sequence: CDR1 SGHDT, CDR2 YYEEEE. The CDR3 loop reads CASSLTGTPNSNQPQHF. The CDR3 DNA reads as TGTGCCAGCAGCCTGACCGGGACACCTAATAGCAATCAGCCCCAGCATTTT.

The gene calls are TRBV5-1 and TRBJ2-3; possibly TRBD1 for D (5 bases). Germline CDR1 and CDR2: SGHRS and YFSETQ. Trimming took 4 bases from V and 6 from J, leaving 12 bases between them. The CDR3 sequence is 13 residues long. The CDR3 nucleotides read TGCGCCAGCAGCACAAATAGACAGGATACGCAGTATTTT. Its translation is CASSTNRQDTQYF.

This rearrangement joins TRBV4-2 to TRBJ1-5, with 9 bases aligning to TRBD1. V shed 1 base and J 2 bases; nucleotides not matched to a gene: 6. Germline values: CDR1 LGHNA, CDR2 YNFKEQ. This CDR3 comprises 17 residues. The CDR3 bases are TGTGCCAGCAGCCAAGTTAGGACAGGGGTGGGCAATCAGCCCCAGCATTTT. Encoded protein: CASSQVRTGVGNQPQHF.